These 9 T cell receptor beta chains share one sample of origin, sequenced in a study of T cell repertoires in cytomegalovirus infection. TCRdb analysed the reads with MiXCR anew, one entry per CDR3 protein. Seen here are some 600,000 distinct CDR3 sequences, 20% to 25% observed once, and the top ten hold 8%. The sequencing sample was made of CD8+ T cells from PBMCs. Receptors were obtained from a human donor in good health (CMV status not recorded). Some clones in this sample may be carry-over from other donors' samples.

Points on this clonotype: Given a much more abundant clone one base away, this may be a read error. V is TRBV7-9 and J is TRBJ1-2; possibly TRBD1 for D (6 bases). This CDR3 has 14 residues. Germline V CDR1 and CDR2: SEHNR, FQNEAQ (reference sequence). The chain's CDR3 is CTSSFPAGAFGYTF. DNA for the CDR3: TGTACCAGCAGCTTTCCAGCAGGGGCGTTTGGCTACACCTTC.

This clonotype was detected only a few times. The CDR3 protein is CASSLAGLEQYV. CDR3 sequence (DNA): TGTGCCAGCAGTTTAGCAGGGCTCGAGCAGTACGTC. The chain links TRBV12-3 or TRBV12-4 to TRBJ2-7; D ambiguous. The CDR3 length is 12 residues. Trimming took 0 bases from V and 6 from J, leaving 6 bases between them.

The sample holds a few counts of this clonotype. This CDR3 is CASSKGRPSGANVLTF. The DNA for the CDR3 is TGTGCCAGCAGCAAAGGACGGCCCTCTGGGGCCAACGTCCTGACTTTC. The chain couples TRBV6-6 to TRBJ2-6, with D unclear. Trimming pared 6 bases from V and 0 bases from J, leaving 12 bases between. From germline, CDR1 is MNHNY and CDR2 SVGAGI (reference sequence). The CDR3 has 16 amino acids.

This clonotype showed up many times. The genes are TRBV7-6 and TRBJ2-3; 9 bases are a match to TRBD2. The germline V gene encodes CDR1 SGHVS and CDR2 FNYEAQ. V trimming: 4 bases; J trimming: 1 base; junction bases outside the gene matches: 6. The length of the CDR3 is 16 residues. The CDR3 reads CASSWKLAGGTDTQYF. CDR3 coding DNA: TGTGCCAGCAGCTGGAAACTAGCGGGTGGCACAGATACGCAGTATTTT.

DNA for the CDR3: TGTGCCAGCAGCCGGGAGGCGGCAGCCTACGAGCAGTACTTC. It yields the protein CASSREAAAYEQYF. The chain uses TRBV6-1 and TRBJ2-7; 7 positions agree with TRBD2. V was clipped by 6 bases and J by 2 bases; unmatched bases: 7. The germline CDR1 and CDR2 sequences are MNHNS and SASEGT. This CDR3 region has 14 residues.

Comments on this clonotype: A much larger clone lies one base from this, so it may be a read error. The V gene is TRBV7-6, the J gene TRBJ2-1; 10 bases line up with TRBD1. Germline loops: CDR1 SGHVS, CDR2 FNYEAQ. V lost 4 bases, J lost 15 bases, and 15 bases stayed unmatched. CDR3 length: 15 amino acids. CDR3: CASSYPGTGAPPRFF. Here the CDR3 DNA reads TGTGCCAGCAGCTATCCCGGGACAGGGGCCCCACCGAGGTTCTTC.

The table lists this clonotype with many counts. This rearrangement joins TRBV4-1 to TRBJ2-1; the match to TRBD2 covers 8 bases. The CDR3 length is 17 residues. V was clipped by 2 bases and J by 5 bases; unmatched bases: 11. Per the germline V gene, CDR1 is MGHRA and CDR2 is YSYEKL. The CDR3 nucleotides are TGCGCCAGCAGCCAAACCTATAGCGGGGTTACTAACAATGAGCAGTTCTTC. Encoded protein: CASSQTYSGVTNNEQFF.

As regards this clonotype: This could be a read error, since a much larger clone is one nucleotide away. The chain combines TRBV7-4 with TRBJ2-7; 7 nucleotides match TRBD1. The CDR3 consists of 14 residues. Germline loops: CDR1 SGHVT, CDR2 SQSDAQ. CDR3 nucleotide sequence: TGTGCCAGCAGCCGGGACAGTGTGTCCTACGAGCGGTACTTC. This encodes CASSRDSVSYERYF. The full variable domain, its missing parts supplied by reference TRBV7-4 and TRBJ2-7, is GAGVSQSPRYKVAKRGRDVALRCDSISGHVTLYWYRQTLGQGSEVLTYSQSDAQRDKSGRPSGRFSAERPERSVSTLKIQRTEQGDSAVYLCASSRDSVSYERYFGPGTRLTVT.

J is TRBJ1-6 and V is TRBV4-1; D call uncertain. Deletions cut 1 base from V and 10 bases from J, with 8 bases between. The germline V gene encodes CDR1 MGHRA and CDR2 YSYEKL. The CDR3 covers 13 residues. The CDR3 loop reads CASSQGISSPLHF. CDR3 nucleotides: TGCGCCAGCAGCCAAGGGATTTCGTCACCCCTCCACTTT.